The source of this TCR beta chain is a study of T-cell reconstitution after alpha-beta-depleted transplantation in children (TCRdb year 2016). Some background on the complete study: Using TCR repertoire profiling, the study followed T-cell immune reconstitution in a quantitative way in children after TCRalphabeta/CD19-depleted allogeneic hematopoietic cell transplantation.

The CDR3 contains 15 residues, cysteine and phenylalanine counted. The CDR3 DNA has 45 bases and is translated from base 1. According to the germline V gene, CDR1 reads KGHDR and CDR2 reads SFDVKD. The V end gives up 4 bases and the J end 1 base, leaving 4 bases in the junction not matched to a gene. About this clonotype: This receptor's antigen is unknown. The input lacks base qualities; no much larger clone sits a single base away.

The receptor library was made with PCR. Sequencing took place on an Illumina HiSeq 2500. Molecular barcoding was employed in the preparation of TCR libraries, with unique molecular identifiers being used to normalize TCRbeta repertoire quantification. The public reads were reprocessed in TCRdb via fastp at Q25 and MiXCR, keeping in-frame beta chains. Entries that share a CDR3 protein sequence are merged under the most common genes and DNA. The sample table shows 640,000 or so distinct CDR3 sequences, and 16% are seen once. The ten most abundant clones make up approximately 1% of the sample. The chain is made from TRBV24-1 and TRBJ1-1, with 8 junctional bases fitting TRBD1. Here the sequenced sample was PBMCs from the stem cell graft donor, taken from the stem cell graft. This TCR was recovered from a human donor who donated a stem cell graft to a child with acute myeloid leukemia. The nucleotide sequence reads TGTGCCACCAGTGACTCGGGACAGGCGAACACTGAAGCTTTCTTT. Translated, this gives CATSDSGQANTEAFF.